This T cell receptor beta chain was obtained from a study of cytomegalovirus exposure and HLA in healthy donors. Study-wide points: CMV antigen specificity was confirmed in vitro for a few CMV-associated chains. TCR clusters originating in the first cohort tended to co-occur in the roughly 120 validation repertoires, according to a later analysis.

The method was immunoSEQ multiplex PCR; TCRdb's version includes in-frame clones alone and lacks a portion of them. There are 120,000 or so clones in the sample; 70% to 90% occur only once, and 2% to 2.5% lies in the top ten. Trimming removed 5 bases from V and 10 bases from J, with 14 bases in between. Per the germline V gene, CDR1 is MDHEN and CDR2 is SYDVKM. The CDR3 is 12 amino acids. As regards this clone: The antigen is undetermined.

Sequences were obtained from PBMCs. This receptor was taken from a woman younger than 45 in good health and CMV-seronegative. The chain joins TRBV28 to TRBJ1-1, with D perhaps matching TRBD1 (6 bases). CDR3 nucleotide sequence: TGTGCCAGCAGTGACAGGATCGTGGGAGCTTTCTTT. Amino acids: CASSDRIVGAFF.